This T cell receptor beta chain was obtained from a study of T cell changes during pregnancy in multiple sclerosis. The germline V gene has CDR1 LGHNA and CDR2 YNFKEQ. The CDR3 loop spans 15 amino acids. V lost 2 bases, J lost 8 bases, and 18 bases lay in between. Sequencing used immunoSEQ multiplex PCR; TCRdb keeps in-frame clones, though not all of them. Of tens of thousands of clones detected, around 92% appear once; the ten largest clones hold 0.65% to 0.9%. The TCR comes from a female donor with multiple sclerosis, enrolled in a pregnancy study. The chain recombines TRBV4-2 with TRBJ1-2, with D possibly TRBD1 on 5 matching bases. Sample: peripheral blood, taken in the first trimester of pregnancy. The CDR3 loop reads CASSQITTGEQGYTF. The CDR3, as DNA: TGTGCCAGCAGCCAAATCACAACGGGGGAGCAGGGCTACACCTTC.